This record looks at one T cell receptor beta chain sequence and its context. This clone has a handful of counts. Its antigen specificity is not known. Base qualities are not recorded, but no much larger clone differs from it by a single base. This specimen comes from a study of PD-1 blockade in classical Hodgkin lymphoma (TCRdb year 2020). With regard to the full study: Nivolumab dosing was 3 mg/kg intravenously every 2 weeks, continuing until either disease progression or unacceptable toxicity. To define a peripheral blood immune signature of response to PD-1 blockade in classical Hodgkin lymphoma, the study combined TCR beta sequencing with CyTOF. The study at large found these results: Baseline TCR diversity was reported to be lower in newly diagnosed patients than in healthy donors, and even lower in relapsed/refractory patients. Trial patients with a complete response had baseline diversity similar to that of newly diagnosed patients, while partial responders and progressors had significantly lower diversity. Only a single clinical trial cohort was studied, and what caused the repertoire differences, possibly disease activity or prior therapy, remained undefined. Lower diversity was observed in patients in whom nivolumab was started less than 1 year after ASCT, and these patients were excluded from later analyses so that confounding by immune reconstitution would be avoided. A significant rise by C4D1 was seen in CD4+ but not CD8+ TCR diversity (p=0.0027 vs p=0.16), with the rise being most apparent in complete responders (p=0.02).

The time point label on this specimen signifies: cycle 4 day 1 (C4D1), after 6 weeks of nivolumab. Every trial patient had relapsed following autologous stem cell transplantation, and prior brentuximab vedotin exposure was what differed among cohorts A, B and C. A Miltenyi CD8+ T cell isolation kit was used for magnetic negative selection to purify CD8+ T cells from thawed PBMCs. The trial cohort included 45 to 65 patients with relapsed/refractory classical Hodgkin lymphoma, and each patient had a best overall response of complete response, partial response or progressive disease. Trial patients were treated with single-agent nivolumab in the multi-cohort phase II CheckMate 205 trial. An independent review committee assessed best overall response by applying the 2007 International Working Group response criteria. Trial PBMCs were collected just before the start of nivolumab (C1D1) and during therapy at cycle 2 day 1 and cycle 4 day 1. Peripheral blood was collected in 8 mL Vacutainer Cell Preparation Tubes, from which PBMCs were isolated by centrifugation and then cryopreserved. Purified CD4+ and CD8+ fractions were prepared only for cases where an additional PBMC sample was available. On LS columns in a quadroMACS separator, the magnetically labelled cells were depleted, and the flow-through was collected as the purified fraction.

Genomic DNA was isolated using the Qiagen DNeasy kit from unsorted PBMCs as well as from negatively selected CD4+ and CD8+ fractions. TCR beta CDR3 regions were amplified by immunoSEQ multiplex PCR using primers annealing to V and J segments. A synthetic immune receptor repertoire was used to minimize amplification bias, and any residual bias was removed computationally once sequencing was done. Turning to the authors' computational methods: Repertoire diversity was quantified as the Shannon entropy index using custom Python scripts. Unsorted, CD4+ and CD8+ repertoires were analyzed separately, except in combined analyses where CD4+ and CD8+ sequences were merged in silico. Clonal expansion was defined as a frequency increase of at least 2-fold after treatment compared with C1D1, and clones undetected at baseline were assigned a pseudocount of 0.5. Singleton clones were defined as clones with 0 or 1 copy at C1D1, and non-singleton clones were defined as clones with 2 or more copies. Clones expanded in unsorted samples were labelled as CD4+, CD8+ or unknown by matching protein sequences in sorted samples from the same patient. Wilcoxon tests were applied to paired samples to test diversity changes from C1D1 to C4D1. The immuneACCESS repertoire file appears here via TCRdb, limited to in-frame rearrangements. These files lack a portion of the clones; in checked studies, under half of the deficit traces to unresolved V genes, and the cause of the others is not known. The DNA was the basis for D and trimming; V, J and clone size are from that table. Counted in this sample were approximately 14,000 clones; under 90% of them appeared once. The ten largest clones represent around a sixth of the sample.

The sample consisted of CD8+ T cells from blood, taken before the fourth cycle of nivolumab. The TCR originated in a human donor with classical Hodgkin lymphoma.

Here is the DNA: TGTGCCAGCAGCATACGGGAGCAATCTATCGAACTGTTTTTT. This yields the protein CASSIREQSIELFF. Recombination linked TRBV28 to TRBJ1-4; too little of a D gene remains to name it. V was cut back by 6 bases and J by 12 bases, leaving a gap of 20 bases between them. The CDR3 sequence holds 14 residues, the cysteine and phenylalanine included. Solely the CDR3 DNA is kept, with 42 bases framed from the first base. The germline V gene yields MDHEN for CDR1 and SYDVKM for CDR2.